The sequence of this T cell receptor (beta chain) was determined in a study of shared clonotypes between healthy human individuals. Study-level information: Researchers drew samples from a couple of women and three men aged 18 to 49.

Unsorted PBMC DNA was sequenced on ten immunoSEQ deep assay plates. Clones were read by immunoSEQ multiplex PCR, and TCRdb kept only the in-frame ones, dropping some. Of around 500,000 clones in the sample, 76% are singletons; the top ten hold under 15%. Trimming took 3 bases from V and 8 from J; bases not matched to a gene: 14. CDR1 is KGHSH, CDR2 LQKENI, per germline. The CDR3 length is 17 residues. Adults of Caucasian background living in Nashville, Tennessee made up all donors. This clone was seen a few times. The TCR sequence derives from a woman in her thirties or forties in good health. Some clones in this sample may be carry-over from other donors' samples. The specimen sequenced was PBMCs. J is TRBJ2-7 and V is TRBV18, with 12 positions matching TRBD2. CDR3 loop: CASSPPTSGSQLGKQYF. CDR3 bases: TGTGCCAGCTCACCGCCGACTAGCGGGAGCCAACTCGGGAAGCAGTACTTC. The full variable domain, with the rest looked up from reference TRBV18 and TRBJ2-7, is NAGVMQNPRHLVRRRGQEARLRCSPMKGHSHVYWYRQLPEEGLKFMVYLQKENIIDESGMPKERFSAEFPKEGPSILRIQQVVRGDSAAYFCASSPPTSGSQLGKQYFGPGTRLTVT.